This T cell receptor (beta chain) came from a study of T cells after yellow fever vaccination. Template switching by 5'RACE produced TCR cDNA, adding a universal primer site and UMIs. TCRdb used MiXCR to reprocess the 5' RACE reads, holding one entry per CDR3 protein. The sample yields roughly 500,000 distinct CDR3 sequences, 15% to 20% seen once. The CDR3 is made up of 15 amino acids. The germline V gene encodes CDR1 SEHNR and CDR2 FQNEAQ (reference sequence). Between the trimmed V and J ends, which lost 3 bases and 6 bases, there was a span of 14 bases. The study's findings and limits: Most clones from primary vaccination were detected again post-booster (approximately 97% CD4, 88% CD8).

Of note for this clonotype: Its specificity is not known.

Here the sequenced sample was PBMCs, taken 15 days after the yellow fever booster vaccination. This clonotype was sampled from a young man who received the YFV17D yellow fever vaccine. This sequence joins TRBV7-9 and TRBJ2-2, with TRBD2 as a possible D gene (5 bases). The CDR3 loop reads CASSLSSLPAGELFF. The CDR3 region has the DNA TGTGCCAGCAGCTTGTCTAGCCTGCCGGCCGGGGAGCTGTTTTTT.